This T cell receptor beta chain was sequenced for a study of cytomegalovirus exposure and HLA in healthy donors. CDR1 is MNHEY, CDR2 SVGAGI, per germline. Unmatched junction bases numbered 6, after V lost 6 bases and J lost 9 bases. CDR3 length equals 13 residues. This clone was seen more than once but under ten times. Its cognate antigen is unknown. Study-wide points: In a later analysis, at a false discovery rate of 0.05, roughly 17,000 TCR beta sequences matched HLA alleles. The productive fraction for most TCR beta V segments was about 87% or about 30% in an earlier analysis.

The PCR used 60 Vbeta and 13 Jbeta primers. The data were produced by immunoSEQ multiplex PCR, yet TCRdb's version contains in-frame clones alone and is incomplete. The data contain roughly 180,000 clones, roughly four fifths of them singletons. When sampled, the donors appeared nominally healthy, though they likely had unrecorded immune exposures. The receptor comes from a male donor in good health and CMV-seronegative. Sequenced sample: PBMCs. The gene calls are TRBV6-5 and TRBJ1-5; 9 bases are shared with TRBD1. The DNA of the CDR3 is TGTGCCAGCAGATGGGACAGGGAGTCGCCCCAGCATTTT. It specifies CASRWDRESPQHF.